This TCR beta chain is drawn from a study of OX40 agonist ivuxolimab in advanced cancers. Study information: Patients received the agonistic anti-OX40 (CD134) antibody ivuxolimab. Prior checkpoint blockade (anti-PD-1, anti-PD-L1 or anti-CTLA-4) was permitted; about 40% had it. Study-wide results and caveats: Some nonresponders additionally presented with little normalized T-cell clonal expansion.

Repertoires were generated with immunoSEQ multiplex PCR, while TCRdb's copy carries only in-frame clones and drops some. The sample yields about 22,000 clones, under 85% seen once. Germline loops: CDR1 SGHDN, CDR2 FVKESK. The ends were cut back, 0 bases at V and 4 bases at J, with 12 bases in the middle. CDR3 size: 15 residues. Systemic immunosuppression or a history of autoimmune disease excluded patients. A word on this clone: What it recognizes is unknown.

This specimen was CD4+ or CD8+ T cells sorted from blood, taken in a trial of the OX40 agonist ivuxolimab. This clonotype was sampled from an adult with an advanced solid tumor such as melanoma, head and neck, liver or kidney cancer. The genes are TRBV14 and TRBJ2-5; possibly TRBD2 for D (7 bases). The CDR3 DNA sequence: TGTGCCAGCAGCCAAGATTCCGGGGGGCGAGAGACCCAGTACTTC. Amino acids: CASSQDSGGRETQYF.